The 30 T cell receptor beta chains in this list originate from one sample, sequenced in a study of CD8+CD57+ T cells in acquired aplastic anemia. Template material for TCR beta VDJ and CDR3 profiling consisted of genomic DNA. TCRdb re-called the reads with MiXCR, one entry per CDR3 protein. The sample records about 220,000 distinct CDR3 sequences, roughly 35% being singletons. Sequenced sample: sorted CD4+, CD8+, or CD8+CD57+ T cells (not recorded which) from PBMCs. These receptors came from a human donor in good health, serving as a control.

Comments on this clonotype: One base away lies a much larger clone, so this may be a sequencing read error. This sequence joins TRBV7-4 and TRBJ2-7; 8 bases agree with TRBD1. This CDR3 has 15 residues. CDR1 and CDR2 from the germline V gene are SGHVT and SQSDAQ. The CDR3 is CASSLGRGLFYEQHF. The CDR3 nucleotides read TGTGCCAGCAGCTTAGGCAGGGGGCTTTTCTACGAGCAGCACTTC.

This clonotype was counted many times. The V call is TRBV20-1, the J call TRBJ2-3; TRBD1 is a possible D gene (6 bases). The CDR3 spans 14 residues. The germline V gene has CDR1 DFQATT and CDR2 SNEGSKA (reference sequence). With 1 base removed from V and 0 bases from J, the gap between germline ends came to 8 bases. The CDR3 region is CSARAGQSTDTQYF. The CDR3 DNA reads as TGCAGTGCTAGAGCGGGACAAAGCACAGATACGCAGTATTTT.

This clonotype showed up many times. This chain uses TRBV30 with TRBJ1-2; no clear D gene. The V end lost 3 bases, the J end lost 2 bases, and 7 bases lay between the germline ends. The germline CDR1 and CDR2 sequences are GTSNPN and SVGIG (reference sequence). This CDR3 contains 12 residues. CDR3 protein: CAWSRLNYGYTF. The DNA of the CDR3 is TGTGCCTGGAGCAGGCTAAACTATGGCTACACCTTC.

The chain joins TRBV19 to TRBJ1-5, with D perhaps TRBD1 (5 bases). This CDR3 is 15 amino acids long. In germline, CDR1 is LNHDA, CDR2 SQIVND (reference sequence). V lost 5 bases to trimming and J lost 1 base, with 12 bases between them. The CDR3, as DNA: TGTGCCAGTAGTCCGATGGGGGTGAGCAATCAGCCCCAGCATTTT. Its translation is CASSPMGVSNQPQHF.

The chain has TRBV5-1 and TRBJ1-6; D possibly corresponds to TRBD1 (6 bases). The CDR3 runs to 15 residues. Germline CDR1 reads SGHRS; CDR2 reads YFSETQ. V dropped 5 bases and J dropped 7 bases, with 16 bases sitting between them. The CDR3 region is CASRQDSASNSPLHF. The CDR3 region has the DNA TGCGCCAGCAGGCAGGACAGTGCATCGAATTCACCCCTCCACTTT.

The CDR3 protein is CASSFERDQPQHF. CDR3 DNA: TGTGCCAGCAGCTTTGAGAGGGATCAGCCCCAGCATTTT. The V call is TRBV7-2, the J call TRBJ1-5; D unclear. CDR3 size: 13 residues. Germline V gene data show CDR1 as SGHTA and CDR2 as FQGNSA. Trimming stripped 3 bases from V and 5 bases from J, with 8 bases between.

This clonotype showed up many times. This chain connects TRBV7-2 to TRBJ1-1; D not resolved. This CDR3 region has 13 residues. Trimming took 4 bases from V and 0 from J, leaving 6 bases between them. Germline lookup yields CDR1 SGHTA and CDR2 FQGNSA. CDR3 coding DNA: TGTGCCAGCAGCTCCAATTTGAACACTGAAGCTTTCTTT. Amino acids: CASSSNLNTEAFF.

This clonotype was seen at least ten times. The chain has TRBV7-8 and TRBJ1-4; 7 nucleotides line up with TRBD1. This CDR3 spans 12 amino acids. The V and J ends lost 6 bases and 8 bases, in that order; junction bases with no gene match: 3. Germline values: CDR1 SGHVS, CDR2 FQNEAQ. The CDR3 DNA is TGTGCCAGCAGTTTGACAGGGGAAAAACTGTTTTTT. Translating gives CASSLTGEKLFF.

A remark on this clonotype: This could be a read error, since a much larger clone is one nucleotide away. The chain combines TRBV29-1 with TRBJ2-7; 7 nucleotides match TRBD2. CDR3 size: 13 residues. From germline, CDR1 is SQVTM and CDR2 ANQGSEA. Trimming at V came to 7 bases and at J to 2 bases, leaving 8 bases not matched to a gene. CDR3 in DNA: TGCAGCGCCGGGGATGGGGGGGCCTACGAGCAGTACTTC. Protein sequence: CSAGDGGAYEQYF.

This chain connects TRBV10-3 to TRBJ1-1; 9 positions agree with TRBD1. CDR3 size: 15 residues. Germline values: CDR1 ENHRY, CDR2 SYGVKD. The V and J ends lost 3 bases and 7 bases, in that order; junction bases with no gene match: 9. The CDR3, as DNA: TGTGCCATCAGTGATATGGGACAGGGTGGCGTTGAAGCTTTCTTT. Its translation is CAISDMGQGGVEAFF.

The chain carries TRBV4-1 and TRBJ2-5; D not certain. The V end lost 4 bases, the J end lost 0 bases, and 9 bases lay between the germline ends. Germline V gene lookup returns CDR1 MGHRA and CDR2 YSYEKL. The CDR3 spans 14 residues. In DNA, the CDR3 is TGCGCCAGCAGCCCGACGGAGAACCAAGAGACCCAGTACTTC. Translated, it gives CASSPTENQETQYF.

This clonotype has ten or more counts. The V and J genes are TRBV15 and TRBJ2-7, with TRBD2 identical over 7 bases. The V gene's germline CDR1 is LNHNV and CDR2 YYDKDF (reference sequence). The CDR3 is 17 amino acids. V shed 0 bases and J 0 bases; nucleotides not matched to a gene: 8. The CDR3 is CATSRDAIAGSSYEQYF. DNA of the CDR3: TGTGCCACCAGCAGAGACGCTATAGCGGGCTCCTCCTACGAGCAGTACTTC.

The CDR3 bases are TGCAGTGCTAGAGGGTACATGACCGAGAACACCGGGGAGCTGTTTTTT. It translates to CSARGYMTENTGELFF. The chain links TRBV20-1 to TRBJ2-2; D remains ambiguous. Per the germline V gene, CDR1 is DFQATT and CDR2 is SNEGSKA (reference sequence). This CDR3 is 16 amino acids long. V was shortened by 1 base and J by 1 base, with 13 bases between the two germline ends.

The V and J genes are TRBV10-3 and TRBJ2-7; no firm D call. The V gene lost 5 bases and the J gene lost 3 bases, with 5 bases spanning the gap. The CDR3 length is 11 residues. In germline, CDR1 is ENHRY, CDR2 SYGVKD. This chain's CDR3 is CAISNGYEQYF. DNA of the CDR3: TGTGCCATCAGTAACGGCTACGAGCAGTACTTC.

With regard to this clonotype: This may be a read error, as it is one base from a much larger clone. This rearrangement joins TRBV29-1 to TRBJ2-1; no clear D gene. V lost 5 bases, J lost 4 bases, and 9 bases lay in between. This CDR3 region has 12 residues. Germline lookup yields CDR1 SQVTM and CDR2 ANQGSEA. In DNA, the CDR3 is TGCAGCGTTCCCTGGTTGTACAATGAGCAGTTCTTC. Translating it yields CSVPWLYNEQFF.

This rearrangement joins TRBV7-9 to TRBJ2-7; D remains unclear. This CDR3 contains 13 residues. The germline V gene encodes CDR1 SEHNR and CDR2 FQNEAQ (reference sequence). V lost 4 bases and J lost 2, with 9 bases in between. The CDR3 DNA reads as TGTGCCAGCAGCTCCAAAGGGACCTACGAGCAGTACGTC. Protein: CASSSKGTYEQYV.

The chain carries TRBV29-1 and TRBJ2-2; D not resolved. CDR3 length: 11 amino acids. V lost 6 bases and J 4 bases, leaving 6 bases between the germline ends. Looked up from germline, CDR1 is SQVTM and CDR2 is ANQGSEA. The CDR3, as DNA: TGCAGCGTGGGCCTCACCGGGGAGCTGTTTTTT. Translated: CSVGLTGELFF.

In this sample, this clonotype turned up many times. This chain connects TRBV20-1 to TRBJ2-5, with 8 bases lining up with TRBD2. The CDR3 has 15 residues. With 0 bases clipped from V and 5 bases from J, the junction kept 8 bases outside the gene matches. The germline V gene has CDR1 DFQATT and CDR2 SNEGSKA (reference sequence). The CDR3 DNA reads TGCAGTGCTAGAGATCCTGGCGGGGGGACGGAGACCCAGTACTTC. This codes for CSARDPGGGTETQYF.

This clonotype was observed at least ten times. The chain employs TRBV20-1 and TRBJ2-7, with D perhaps TRBD1 or TRBD2 (6 bases each). The CDR3 is made up of 13 amino acids. The V end lost 6 bases, the J end lost 4 bases, and 16 bases lay between the germline ends. Germline CDR1 is DFQATT and CDR2 is SNEGSKA (reference sequence). CDR3 residues: CSARGRGDYEQYF. CDR3 nucleotide sequence: TGCAGTGCCCGGGGAAGGGGGGATTACGAGCAGTACTTC.

This clonotype was counted ten times or more. The gene calls are TRBV20-1 and TRBJ2-5; D remains unclear. Germline lookup yields CDR1 DFQATT and CDR2 SNEGSKA (reference sequence). There are 11 residues in the CDR3. The V end lost 4 bases, the J end lost 5 bases, and 8 bases lay between the germline ends. The CDR3 DNA reads as TGCAGTGCTATGATGTATGAGACCCAGTACTTC. It codes for CSAMMYETQYF.

This clonotype has ten or more counts. The chain is built from TRBV7-9 and TRBJ1-1, with no clear D. The CDR3 is made up of 14 amino acids. Germline V gene data show CDR1 as SEHNR and CDR2 as FQNEAQ (reference sequence). Trimming took 6 bases from V and 5 from J, leaving 16 bases between them. In DNA form, the CDR3 reads TGTGCCAGCAGGTTTGGTGGGGTGTGGACTGAAGCTTTCTTT. Residues: CASRFGGVWTEAFF.

V gene TRBV10-3 combines with J gene TRBJ1-6; D is uncertain. From germline, CDR1 is ENHRY and CDR2 SYGVKD. V was pared by 6 bases and J by 18 bases, with 21 bases between. The CDR3 contains 13 residues. CDR3 in amino acids: CAIRAHGSHLAHF. CDR3 DNA sequence: TGTGCCATCAGGGCCCATGGCTCCCATCTAGCCCACTTT.

This clonotype has a count of ten or more. This chain links TRBV20-1 with TRBJ1-2, with D perhaps TRBD1 (6 bases). This CDR3 contains 11 residues. V lost 7 bases and J lost 4, with 10 bases in between. Germline CDR1 reads DFQATT; CDR2 reads SNEGSKA (reference sequence). The CDR3 DNA follows: TGCAGTGTTCCGACAGGCTATGGCTACACCTTC. Residues: CSVPTGYGYTF.

This clonotype was counted between two and nine times. The rearrangement joins TRBV6-1 to TRBJ1-5; D remains unclear. V lost 7 bases and J lost 7, with 14 bases in between. This CDR3 contains 13 residues. Germline CDR1 MNHNS, CDR2 SASEGT. The CDR3 nucleotides are TGTGCCAGCAAGAGGGATAGCCGGCAGCCCCAGCATTTT. Protein: CASKRDSRQPQHF.

This clonotype was detected many times. CDR3 loop: CASSIGEPSTYEQYF. In DNA form, the CDR3 reads TGTGCCAGTAGTATCGGCGAGCCATCGACCTACGAGCAGTACTTC. The chain recombines TRBV19 with TRBJ2-7; D is undetermined. V dropped 3 bases and J dropped 2 bases, with 14 bases sitting between them. Per germline, CDR1 LNHDA and CDR2 SQIVND (reference sequence). The CDR3 covers 15 residues.

This clonotype has ten or more counts. This chain connects TRBV2 to TRBJ2-7; 9 nucleotides match TRBD2. This CDR3 comprises 16 residues. The germline gives CDR1 SNHLY, CDR2 FYNNEI. Losses at the gene ends were 4 bases for V and 7 bases for J; bases not matched to a gene: 14. The chain's CDR3 is CASSGRAGGPGREQYF. The CDR3 DNA reads TGTGCCAGCAGTGGTAGGGCGGGAGGGCCCGGGCGAGAGCAGTACTTC.

This clonotype came up a few times. The chain uses TRBV2 and TRBJ2-7, with 7 bases identical to TRBD1. Germline trimming cut 6 bases from V and 1 base from J; bases unmatched to any gene: 6. CDR1 is SNHLY, CDR2 FYNNEI, per germline. The CDR3 totals 14 residues. DNA of the CDR3: TGTGCCAGCAGCCTACAGGGGTTTTCCTACGAGCAGTACTTC. This codes for CASSLQGFSYEQYF.

The CDR3 region is CASSFGGTGANVLTF. For the CDR3, the DNA is TGTGCCAGCAGCTTCGGGGGAACTGGGGCCAACGTCCTGACTTTC. The chain links TRBV7-3 to TRBJ2-6; maybe TRBD2 (6 bases). The CDR3 runs to 15 residues. Trimming pared 3 bases from V and 2 bases from J, leaving 8 bases between. CDR1 is SGHTA, CDR2 FQGTGA, per germline.

The table lists this clonotype with many counts. The chain recombines TRBV7-2 with TRBJ1-1; no definite D call. The CDR3 loop spans 13 amino acids. Germline V gives CDR1 SGHTA, CDR2 FQGNSA. Trimming took 2 bases from V and 0 from J, leaving 4 bases between them. Written as DNA, the CDR3 is TGTGCCAGCAGCTTAATGTTGAACACTGAAGCTTTCTTT. Its protein product is CASSLMLNTEAFF.

This clonotype was recorded at least ten times. The chain has TRBV7-2 and TRBJ1-5; the D gene is possibly TRBD1 (6 bases). Per germline, CDR1 SGHTA and CDR2 FQGNSA. CDR3 length: 15 residues. Trimming stripped 3 bases from V and 3 bases from J, with 12 bases between. The DNA of the CDR3 is TGTGCCAGCAGCTTTGCCACAGGGAACAATCAGCCCCAGCATTTT. It translates to CASSFATGNNQPQHF.